Presented here are 31 T cell receptor beta chains from one specimen sequenced in a study of cytotoxic CD8 clonotypes in ibrutinib-treated CLL. TCRdb keeps only in-frame clones here, not all; method: immunoSEQ multiplex PCR. The sample has about 310,000 clones; more than 65% are singletons. Material: PBMCs, obtained before ibrutinib treatment. These receptors all stem from a human donor with chronic lymphocytic leukemia.

The V and J genes are TRBV29-1 and TRBJ1-1, with D possibly matching TRBD1 (5 bases). V was pared by 7 bases and J by 3 bases, with 15 bases between. Germline values: CDR1 SQVTM, CDR2 ANQGSEA. The CDR3 extends over 13 amino acids. The CDR3 nucleotides are TGCAGCGAACAGAGGGACCCATACACTGAAGCTTTCTTT. The encoded protein is CSEQRDPYTEAFF.

The CDR3 coding sequence is TGTGCCAGCAGCAAAGAGAGGGAATCAGAAAAACTGTTTTTT. Amino acid sequence: CASSKERESEKLFF. The chain recombines TRBV21-1 with TRBJ1-4. TRBV21-1 is a pseudogene segment. CDR3 length: 14 residues.

This clone was recorded a few times. V gene TRBV7-6 combines with J gene TRBJ2-3; D is tentatively TRBD1 or TRBD2 (5 bases each). The V gene lost 4 bases and the J gene lost 0 bases, with 14 bases spanning the gap. Germline CDR1 is SGHVS and CDR2 is FNYEAQ. This CDR3 has 16 residues. CDR3 sequence (DNA): TGTGCCAGCAGCTCGCAGAGGGGCGGGAGCACAGATACGCAGTATTTT. Its protein product is CASSSQRGGSTDTQYF.

The chain recombines TRBV4-3 with TRBJ2-1; D may correspond to TRBD1 or TRBD2 (5 bases each). Per the germline V gene, CDR1 is LGHNA and CDR2 is YSLEER. V was pared by 0 bases and J by 9 bases, with 21 bases between. The CDR3 consists of 17 residues. CDR3 nucleotides: TGCGCCAGCAGCCAAGATCCGGCCCCAGGGAGCCGTGGTGAGCAGTTCTTC. This sequence encodes CASSQDPAPGSRGEQFF.

The V and J genes are TRBV27 and TRBJ1-1; the D is unclear. Germline CDR1 and CDR2: MNHEY and SMNVEV (reference sequence). The CDR3 sequence is 13 residues long. Between the trimmed V and J ends, which lost 7 bases and 3 bases, there was a span of 12 bases. CDR3: CASIRLPDTEAFF. The CDR3 region has the DNA TGTGCCAGCATTAGACTCCCCGACACTGAAGCTTTCTTT.

V is TRBV29-1 and J is TRBJ2-7; no definite D call. Germline CDR1 SQVTM, CDR2 ANQGSEA. Trimming removed 4 bases from V and 2 bases from J, with 12 bases in between. This CDR3 is built from 13 residues. CDR3 coding DNA: TGCAGCGTTGTAGTCAGGAACACCTACGAGCAGTACTTC. Translated: CSVVVRNTYEQYF.

A few counts support this clone. J is TRBJ1-5 and V is TRBV4-3, with D perhaps TRBD1 (6 bases). The CDR3 covers 16 residues. V dropped 0 bases and J dropped 3 bases, with 12 bases sitting between them. Germline V gene sequence: CDR1 LGHNA, CDR2 YSLEER. The CDR3 is CASSQDRGAPNQPQHF. The CDR3 nucleotides are TGCGCCAGCAGCCAAGATAGGGGGGCGCCCAATCAGCCCCAGCATTTT.

The J gene is TRBJ2-7, the V gene TRBV5-1, with 9 bases fitting TRBD1. This CDR3 spans 13 amino acids. After removal of 5 bases from V and 5 bases from J, the junction contained 5 bases not matched to a gene. CDR1 and CDR2 from the germline V gene are SGHRS and YFSETQ. CDR3 loop: CASRQGANHEQYF. Written as DNA, the CDR3 is TGCGCCAGCAGACAGGGGGCAAACCACGAGCAGTACTTC.

The CDR3 DNA is TGCGCCAGCAGTCTTCCCGGACGGGGCAAGGGGCACAATGAGCAGTTCTTC. Protein: CASSLPGRGKGHNEQFF. The chain combines TRBV23-1 with TRBJ2-1, with D possibly called TRBD1 or TRBD2 (5 bases each). TRBV23-1 is an ORF for which the function is uncertain. The CDR3 has 17 residues. The germline V and J ends were trimmed by 4 bases and 5 bases, with 21 bases remaining between them.

The genes are TRBV5-1 and TRBJ2-7; TRBD2 matches at 10 bases. V shed 1 base and J 6 bases; nucleotides not matched to a gene: 4. There are 14 residues in the CDR3. Germline CDR1 is SGHRS and CDR2 is YFSETQ. The CDR3: CASSLMASGSEQYF. The CDR3 DNA sequence: TGCGCCAGCAGCTTGATGGCTAGCGGGAGCGAGCAGTACTTC.

The chain joins TRBV9 to TRBJ2-7, with D possibly matching TRBD2 (6 bases). The CDR3 covers 14 residues. Germline loops: CDR1 SGDLS, CDR2 YYNGEE. V lost 3 bases and J 3 bases, leaving 13 bases between the germline ends. The CDR3, as DNA: TGTGCCAGCAGCGAGGAGACGGGAGTCTACGAGCAGTACTTC. As protein: CASSEETGVYEQYF. The variable domain in full, completed from reference TRBV9 and TRBJ2-7, reads DSGVTQTPKHLITATGQRVTLRCSPRSGDLSVYWYQQSLDQGLQFLIQYYNGEERAKGNILERFSAQQFPDLHSELNLSSLELGDSALYFCASSEETGVYEQYFGPGTRLTVT.

The chain combines TRBV5-1 with TRBJ1-1, with D hard to call. Trimming took 0 bases from V and 7 from J, leaving 10 bases between them. Germline V gene lookup returns CDR1 SGHRS and CDR2 YFSETQ. CDR3 length equals 13 residues. The CDR3 DNA reads TGCGCCAGCAGCTTGGTCCAACTGGGTGAAGCTTTCTTT. This gives the protein CASSLVQLGEAFF.

V gene TRBV5-1 combines with J gene TRBJ2-7; tentative D call: TRBD2 (5 bases). The CDR3 contains 11 residues. Germline CDR1 SGHRS, CDR2 YFSETQ. V shed 5 bases and J shed 6 bases, with 9 bases lying between them. As DNA, the CDR3 is TGCGCCAGCAGTTACAGCGGCGAGCAGTACTTC. This translates into CASSYSGEQYF.

The V call is TRBV5-8, the J call TRBJ1-4; perhaps TRBD1 as D (5 bases). V gave up 3 bases and J gave up 6 bases, with 9 bases separating them. The CDR3 extends over 13 amino acids. CDR1 is SGHTS and CDR2 is YDEGEE in the germline V gene. The chain's CDR3 is CASSSGGDEKLFF. The DNA of the CDR3 is TGTGCCAGCAGCTCTGGGGGGGATGAAAAACTGTTTTTT.

This chain joins TRBV4-2 and TRBJ1-2, with 8 bases fitting TRBD1. In germline, CDR1 is LGHNA, CDR2 YNFKEQ. The CDR3 runs 15 residues. V trimming: 4 bases; J trimming: 7 bases; junction bases outside the gene matches: 11. The CDR3 protein is CASSPRGLRKVGYTF. CDR3 sequence (DNA): TGTGCCAGCAGCCCCAGGGGGCTTCGTAAAGTTGGCTACACCTTC.

This clone has a handful of counts. J is TRBJ1-2 and V is TRBV6-5, with 10 bases identical to TRBD1. Germline V gene sequence: CDR1 MNHEY, CDR2 SVGAGI. This CDR3 region has 13 residues. V gave up 6 bases and J gave up 8 bases; unmatched junction bases: 6. The CDR3 reads CASRRQGALGYTF. CDR3 nucleotides: TGTGCCAGCAGGCGACAGGGGGCGTTAGGCTACACCTTC.

The rearrangement links TRBV4-1 to TRBJ1-2; unclear D gene. The CDR3 runs to 14 residues. The germline CDR1 and CDR2 sequences are MGHRA and YSYEKL. Between the trimmed V and J ends, which lost 3 bases and 3 bases, there was a span of 11 bases. The CDR3 loop reads CASSHPAGYYGYTF. The CDR3 bases are TGCGCCAGCAGCCATCCGGCTGGGTACTATGGCTACACCTTC.

This CDR3 reads CASSLAPGTHEDNEQFF. The CDR3, as DNA: TGTGCCAGCAGCTTGGCCCCCGGGACACATGAAGACAATGAGCAGTTCTTC. The chain recombines TRBV7-9 with TRBJ2-1; tentatively, D is TRBD1 (6 bases). The V end was cut by 3 bases, the J end by 5 bases, with 20 bases between. There are 17 residues in the CDR3. CDR1 and CDR2 from the germline V gene are SEHNR and FQNEAQ (reference sequence).

The rearrangement links TRBV6-5 to TRBJ1-1, with a tentative D call TRBD1 (5 bases). Trimming pared 0 bases from V and 7 bases from J, leaving 12 bases between. The CDR3 extends over 14 amino acids. Germline assignment: CDR1 MNHEY and CDR2 SVGAGI. The CDR3 nucleotides read TGTGCCAGCAGTTACTCTAACAGGTTAAGTGAAGCTTTCTTT. This encodes CASSYSNRLSEAFF.

This clone showed up just once. V and J are TRBV15 and TRBJ2-7, with 10 positions matching TRBD1. The V gene's germline CDR1 is LNHNV and CDR2 YYDKDF (reference sequence). The CDR3 has 15 amino acids. Unmatched junction bases numbered 7, after V lost 3 bases and J lost 5 bases. In DNA, the CDR3 is TGTGCCACCAGCAGGGAGGACAGGGGGTTCAACGAGCAGTACTTC. Translating it yields CATSREDRGFNEQYF.

J is TRBJ1-2 and V is TRBV25-1, with D possibly TRBD1 on 6 matching bases. The germline V gene has CDR1 MGHDK and CDR2 SYGVNS. Trimming took 3 bases from V and 2 from J, leaving 10 bases between them. The CDR3 spans 14 residues. In DNA, the CDR3 is TGTGCCAGCAGTGATATTACAGGGAACTATGGCTACACCTTC. Translation gives CASSDITGNYGYTF.

The rearrangement links TRBV2 to TRBJ1-2; no clear D gene. CDR1 is SNHLY, CDR2 FYNNEI, per germline. The CDR3 covers 13 residues. V lost 6 bases to trimming and J lost 3 bases, with 11 bases between them. The CDR3 loop reads CASRTTADYGYTF. The CDR3, as DNA: TGTGCCAGCAGGACAACCGCTGACTATGGCTACACCTTC.

The rearrangement uses TRBV5-1 and TRBJ2-1, with D perhaps being TRBD1 or TRBD2 (5 bases each). V lost 4 bases to trimming and J lost 2 bases, with 10 bases between them. The CDR3 is 14 residues long. Germline CDR1 reads SGHRS; CDR2 reads YFSETQ. The CDR3 is CASSSPGPYNEQFF. The CDR3 nucleotides read TGCGCCAGCAGCAGTCCGGGGCCCTACAATGAGCAGTTCTTC.

V and J are TRBV18 and TRBJ2-7; no clear D. The CDR3 consists of 12 residues. V lost 3 bases and J lost 6, with 9 bases in between. Per the germline V gene, CDR1 is KGHSH and CDR2 is LQKENI. The CDR3 here is CASSPPSTEQYF. CDR3 DNA: TGTGCCAGCTCACCCCCGTCTACCGAGCAGTACTTC.

V usage is TRBV14 and J usage is TRBJ2-2; 10 bases agree with TRBD2. V dropped 0 bases and J dropped 6; count of bases not matched to a gene: 7. From germline, CDR1 is SGHDN and CDR2 FVKESK. There are 17 residues in the CDR3. CDR3 amino acids: CASSQDWLAGAAGELFF. Written as DNA, the CDR3 is TGTGCCAGCAGCCAAGATTGGCTAGCGGGAGCAGCCGGGGAGCTGTTTTTT.

This chain links TRBV11-3 with TRBJ2-7; perhaps TRBD2 as D (6 bases). The ends were cut back, 4 bases at V and 8 bases at J, with 12 bases in the middle. Per the germline V gene, CDR1 is SGHNT and CDR2 is YENEEA. The CDR3 is 12 amino acids. The CDR3 region has the DNA TGTGCCAGCAGCTCTAGCGACGGGAAGCAGTACTTC. Amino acid sequence: CASSSSDGKQYF. Full variable domain (missing parts from reference TRBV11-3 and TRBJ2-7): EAGVVQSPRYKIIEKKQPVAFWCNPISGHNTLYWYLQNLGQGPELLIRYENEEAVDDSQLPKDRFSAERLKGVDSTLKIQPAELGDSAVYLCASSSSDGKQYFGPGTRLTVT.

The chain joins TRBV5-1 to TRBJ2-5; weak D call: TRBD2 (5 bases). The germline V gene has CDR1 SGHRS and CDR2 YFSETQ. V lost 1 base and J lost 1, with 17 bases in between. The length of the CDR3 is 17 residues. The CDR3 region is CASSLTGLGGSQETQYF. CDR3 nucleotides: TGCGCCAGCAGCTTGACCGGTCTGGGTGGGAGCCAAGAGACCCAGTACTTC.

The chain links TRBV25-1 to TRBJ2-5; D not certain. This CDR3 comprises 13 residues. Germline V gene sequence: CDR1 MGHDK, CDR2 SYGVNS. V was clipped by 4 bases and J by 5 bases, with 11 bases between them. CDR3 DNA sequence: TGTGCCAGCAGTGGTTGGGCCGGGGAGACCCAGTACTTC. Translated, it gives CASSGWAGETQYF.

The table lists this clone with a count of one. The rearrangement joins TRBV4-3 to TRBJ2-1; D is possibly TRBD2 (5 bases). Germline CDR1 and CDR2: LGHNA and YSLEER. CDR3 length equals 13 residues. Trimming stripped 4 bases from V and 6 bases from J, with 10 bases between. The CDR3 DNA sequence: TGCGCCAGCAGCCGTCTACGGGGCAATGAGCAGTTCTTC. Its protein product is CASSRLRGNEQFF.

This rearrangement joins TRBV15 to TRBJ1-6; unclear D gene. The germline CDR1 and CDR2 sequences are LNHNV and YYDKDF (reference sequence). This CDR3 has 13 amino acids. Trimming removed 4 bases from V and 8 bases from J, with 9 bases in between. CDR3 nucleotides: TGTGCCACCAGCATCTCCATAGATTCACCCCTCCACTTT. Its protein is CATSISIDSPLHF.

V is TRBV9 and J is TRBJ2-1; 10 nucleotides match TRBD2. CDR1 and CDR2 (germline): SGDLS, YYNGEE. The V segment lost 0 bases and the J segment 7 bases; nucleotides outside the gene matches: 16. CDR3 length equals 19 residues. The CDR3: CASSVGKFGSGRAGNEQFF. In nucleotides, the CDR3 is TGTGCCAGCAGCGTAGGGAAGTTTGGGAGCGGGAGGGCCGGGAATGAGCAGTTCTTC.